This passage covers 28 T cell receptor beta chains from one sample sequenced in a study of T cell responses to AZD1222 COVID-19 vaccine. Using immunoSEQ multiplex PCR, the repertoire was profiled, and TCRdb retains in-frame clones only, with some absent. The table has more than 50,000 clones, 79% seen once. The sequencing here drew on peripheral blood, taken on day 0 of MenACWY control vaccination. The source of these receptors is an adult in good health.

This clone has only one observation. The chain joins TRBV5-4 to TRBJ2-5; tentative D call: TRBD1 (5 bases). The length of the CDR3 is 14 residues. Trimming removed 4 bases from V and 3 bases from J, with 13 bases in between. Germline V lookup: CDR1 SGHNT, CDR2 YYREEE (reference sequence). CDR3 sequence reads: CASSQKGVEETQYF. The CDR3 bases are TGTGCCAGCAGCCAGAAAGGGGTCGAAGAGACCCAGTACTTC.

CDR3 sequence: CASSGQTTLGGNTIYF. The CDR3 nucleotides are TGTGCCAGCTCGGGCCAAACCACGCTGGGCGGAAACACCATATATTTT. The rearrangement links TRBV5-8 to TRBJ1-3; no definite D call. This CDR3 has 16 amino acids. The germline V gene has CDR1 SGHTS and CDR2 YDEGEE. The V end was cut by 7 bases, the J end by 4 bases, with 21 bases between.

This chain joins TRBV27 and TRBJ2-1; D unclear. CDR3 length: 11 amino acids. From germline, CDR1 is MNHEY and CDR2 SMNVEV (reference sequence). With 4 bases removed from V and 10 bases from J, the gap between germline ends came to 8 bases. In nucleotides, the CDR3 is TGTGCCAGCAGTTCCCTGGGGGAGCAGTTCTTC. Its protein product is CASSSLGEQFF.

This chain links TRBV9 with TRBJ2-1; 8 nucleotides match TRBD2. The V gene end was trimmed by 4 bases and the J gene end by 0 bases; junction bases not matched to a gene: 6. This CDR3 comprises 16 residues. Germline CDR1 SGDLS, CDR2 YYNGEE. In nucleotides, the CDR3 is TGTGCCAGCAGCTTAGGTGGGACTAGCTCCTACAATGAGCAGTTCTTC. Protein: CASSLGGTSSYNEQFF.

This chain links TRBV15 with TRBJ1-4; D remains ambiguous. Trimming removed 1 base at V and 5 bases at J, with 5 bases between. The CDR3 has 13 residues. Germline values: CDR1 LNHNV, CDR2 YYDKDF (reference sequence). Written as DNA, the CDR3 is TGTGCCACCAGCAGAGGGCAAAATGAAAAACTGTTTTTT. It encodes CATSRGQNEKLFF.

The chain employs TRBV3-1 (or the pseudogene TRBV3-2) and TRBJ2-5; 7 bases are shared with TRBD2. The CDR3 is made up of 15 amino acids. J gave up 2 bases and V 3 bases, and 6 bases lay outside the gene matches. CDR1 and CDR2 from the germline V gene are LGHDT and YNNKEL (reference sequence). DNA for the CDR3: TGTGCCAGCAGCCAGAGCGGGACTTCACAAGAGACCCAGTACTTC. Translation gives CASSQSGTSQETQYF.

The chain links TRBV10-3 to TRBJ2-1; 16 bases align to TRBD2. The CDR3 has 13 amino acids. The J segment lost 10 bases and the V segment lost 11 bases, leaving 5 bases of the junction unmatched. From germline, CDR1 is ENHRY and CDR2 SYGVKD. CDR3 coding DNA: TGTGCCGTGGGGACTAGCGGGAGGGGGGAGCAGTTCTTC. This gives the protein CAVGTSGRGEQFF.

This chain links TRBV7-9 with TRBJ2-5, with D maybe TRBD1 (5 bases). With 3 bases removed from V and 0 bases from J, the gap between germline ends came to 11 bases. In germline, CDR1 is SEHNR, CDR2 FQNEAQ (reference sequence). The CDR3 is 15 residues long. The CDR3 nucleotides read TGTGCCAGCAGCTTGCCGACAGTGCACCAAGAGACCCAGTACTTC. Amino acid sequence: CASSLPTVHQETQYF.

The CDR3 sequence is CASSLSGLGTYEQYF. CDR3 sequence (DNA): TGTGCCAGCAGTTTGTCGGGGTTAGGCACCTACGAGCAGTACTTC. The chain links TRBV28 to TRBJ2-7; the D gene is possibly TRBD2 (5 bases). V shed 3 bases and J shed 2 bases, with 14 bases lying between them. In germline, CDR1 is MDHEN, CDR2 SYDVKM. The CDR3 has 15 residues.

This clone was seen only once. V and J are TRBV3-1 (or the pseudogene TRBV3-2) and TRBJ1-1; D not resolved. V was trimmed by 4 bases and J by 0 bases, leaving 9 bases between them. CDR1 is LGHDT and CDR2 is YNNKEL in the germline V gene (reference sequence). This CDR3 spans 14 amino acids. This chain's CDR3 is CASSRGLLNTEAFF. The CDR3 DNA is TGTGCCAGCAGCCGCGGACTGCTGAACACTGAAGCTTTCTTT.

The table lists this clone with a count of one. The chain uses TRBV6-5 and TRBJ2-5; the D gene is possibly TRBD2 (6 bases). This CDR3 has 14 amino acids. The V gene lost 5 bases and the J gene lost 3 bases, with 13 bases spanning the gap. CDR1 and CDR2 (germline): MNHEY, SVGAGI. The CDR3 DNA reads as TGTGCCAGCAGTAGATGGGGGGATGAAGAGACCCAGTACTTC. Its protein is CASSRWGDEETQYF.

The rearrangement joins TRBV5-4 to TRBJ1-1, with D possibly being TRBD1 (6 bases). Germline lookup yields CDR1 SGHNT and CDR2 YYREEE (reference sequence). CDR3 length: 15 residues. Trimming took 4 bases from V and 4 from J, leaving 17 bases between them. In nucleotides, the CDR3 is TGTGCCAGCAGCCTGGGGGGGGGCGTGAGCACTGAAGCTTTCTTT. Amino acids: CASSLGGGVSTEAFF.

The chain recombines TRBV19 with TRBJ2-3; tentatively, D is TRBD1 or TRBD2 (5 bases each). The germline CDR1 and CDR2 sequences are LNHDA and SQIVND (reference sequence). The V and J ends lost 3 bases and 1 base respectively, with 20 bases between them. The CDR3 loop spans 18 amino acids. CDR3 sequence reads: CASSIRDGRVSGTDTQYF. CDR3 in DNA: TGTGCCAGTAGTATTCGGGACGGCCGCGTCTCCGGCACAGATACGCAGTATTTT.

The CDR3 DNA sequence: TGCGCCAGCAGCCAAGTACAGGGGGCTGAAGCTTTCTTT. The encoded protein is CASSQVQGAEAFF. V and J are TRBV4-1 and TRBJ1-1; TRBD1 matches 8 bases. Germline CDR1 MGHRA, CDR2 YSYEKL. Trimming at V came to 1 base and at J to 6 bases, leaving 1 base not matched to a gene. This CDR3 contains 13 residues.

The chain is built from TRBV19 and TRBJ1-3; D remains ambiguous. Trimming removed 9 bases at V and 0 bases at J, with 6 bases between. Per the germline V gene, CDR1 is LNHDA and CDR2 is SQIVND (reference sequence). The CDR3 covers 12 residues. The CDR3 nucleotides read TGTGCCAGCTCCGACTCTGGAAACACCATATATTTT. Translation gives CASSDSGNTIYF. The entire variable domain, with the rest obtained from reference TRBV19 and TRBJ1-3, is as follows: DGGITQSPKYLFRKEGQNVTLSCEQNLNHDAMYWYRQDPGQGLRLIYYSQIVNDFQKGDIAEGYSVSREKKESFPLTVTSAQKNPTAFYLCASSDSGNTIYFGEGSWLTVV.

The chain is built from TRBV6-1 and TRBJ1-2; 10 nucleotides match TRBD1. This CDR3 has 15 residues. J gave up 7 bases and V 0 bases, and 5 bases lay outside the gene matches. Germline V CDR1 and CDR2: MNHNS, SASEGT. The CDR3 protein is CASSEALTGGTGYTF. As DNA, the CDR3 is TGTGCCAGCAGTGAAGCGCTGACAGGGGGCACTGGCTACACCTTC.

The chain joins TRBV28 to TRBJ2-1; D may be TRBD1 or TRBD2 (5 bases each). Germline V gives CDR1 MDHEN, CDR2 SYDVKM. The CDR3 extends over 13 amino acids. V lost 5 bases and J lost 6, with 11 bases in between. CDR3 coding DNA: TGTGCCAGCAGTCGAGGGACGGTCAATGAGCAGTTCTTC. This gives the protein CASSRGTVNEQFF.

This clone was recorded only once. J is TRBJ1-6 and V is TRBV5-4; D is uncertain. The CDR3 is 12 amino acids. The germline V gene encodes CDR1 SGHNT and CDR2 YYREEE (reference sequence). V lost 2 bases and J 8 bases, leaving 5 bases between the germline ends. In nucleotides, the CDR3 is TGTGCCAGCAGCTTTATCGATTCACCCCTCCACTTT. Encoded protein: CASSFIDSPLHF.

The CDR3 here is CASSLQGWYGYTF. In DNA, the CDR3 is TGTGCCAGTAGTCTCCAGGGCTGGTATGGCTACACCTTC. V is TRBV19 and J is TRBJ1-2, with D perhaps matching TRBD1 (5 bases). The V and J ends lost 5 bases and 5 bases respectively, with 12 bases between them. This CDR3 spans 13 amino acids. Germline V lookup: CDR1 LNHDA, CDR2 SQIVND (reference sequence).

The chain has TRBV4-2 and TRBJ1-5; D uncertain. The CDR3 runs 18 residues. Germline V CDR1 and CDR2: LGHNA, YNFKEQ. The V gene lost 7 bases and the J gene lost 2 bases, with 24 bases spanning the gap. This CDR3 is CASTPNRRDERGNQPQHF. The CDR3 coding sequence is TGTGCCAGCACACCGAACCGGAGAGACGAAAGGGGCAATCAGCCCCAGCATTTT.

The CDR3 reads CASSYRDEQYF. DNA for the CDR3: TGTGCCAGCAGCTACAGGGACGAGCAGTACTTC. The chain employs TRBV6-5 and TRBJ2-7; TRBD1 might be the D (6 bases). This CDR3 contains 11 residues. CDR1 and CDR2 from the germline V gene are MNHEY and SVGAGI. V was pared by 6 bases and J by 5 bases, with 8 bases between.

The V gene is TRBV7-9, the J gene TRBJ2-1; possibly TRBD2 for D (5 bases). V gave up 7 bases and J gave up 6 bases, with 22 bases separating them. CDR3 length: 16 amino acids. Per germline, CDR1 SEHNR and CDR2 FQNEAQ (reference sequence). CDR3 amino acids: CASTSVGLLPSNEQFF. The CDR3 nucleotides read TGTGCCAGCACCTCTGTCGGACTCCTCCCGTCCAATGAGCAGTTCTTC.

The chain carries TRBV18 and TRBJ2-1, with D possibly being TRBD1 (5 bases). Trimming left V 2 bases short and J 10 bases short, with 15 bases between. This CDR3 contains 14 residues. Germline-derived CDR1 and CDR2 are KGHSH and LQKENI. The CDR3 sequence is CASSPLDTLGEQFF. The DNA of the CDR3 is TGTGCCAGCTCACCATTGGACACGTTGGGCGAGCAGTTCTTC. The whole variable domain, filled in from reference TRBV18 and TRBJ2-1, reads NAGVMQNPRHLVRRRGQEARLRCSPMKGHSHVYWYRQLPEEGLKFMVYLQKENIIDESGMPKERFSAEFPKEGPSILRIQQVVRGDSAAYFCASSPLDTLGEQFFGPGTRLTVL.

The table lists this clone with a few counts. The V call is TRBV7-8, the J call TRBJ2-7, with a weak D call TRBD1 (6 bases). The V end lost 4 bases, the J end lost 0 bases, and 7 bases lay between the germline ends. This CDR3 is built from 13 residues. Germline values: CDR1 SGHVS, CDR2 FQNEAQ. Here the CDR3 reads CASSSDSSYEQYF. The CDR3 DNA sequence: TGTGCCAGCAGCTCGGACAGCTCCTACGAGCAGTACTTC.

The chain has TRBV2 and TRBJ2-5; TRBD2 matches 12 bases. From germline, CDR1 is SNHLY and CDR2 FYNNEI. J gave up 5 bases and V 6 bases, and 7 bases lay outside the gene matches. This CDR3 has 15 amino acids. The CDR3 DNA follows: TGTGCCAGCAGCCCTAGCGGGGGGGCGGAGGAGACCCAGTACTTC. As protein: CASSPSGGAEETQYF. Full variable domain (missing parts from reference TRBV2 and TRBJ2-5): EPEVTQTPSHQVTQMGQEVILRCVPISNHLYFYWYRQILGQKVEFLVSFYNNEISEKSEIFDDQFSVERPDGSNFTLKIRSTKLEDSAMYFCASSPSGGAEETQYFGPGTRLLVL.

In this sample, this clone turned up once. J is TRBJ2-2 and V is TRBV7-9, with D uncertain. The CDR3 runs to 12 residues. The V end lost 5 bases, the J end lost 1 base, and 2 bases lay between the germline ends. Germline assignment: CDR1 SEHNR and CDR2 FQNEAQ (reference sequence). CDR3 region: CASSRNTGELFF. Here the CDR3 DNA reads TGTGCCAGCAGCCGGAACACCGGGGAGCTGTTTTTT.

The gene calls are TRBV5-1 and TRBJ2-7; tentative D call: TRBD2 (6 bases). The V gene's germline CDR1 is SGHRS and CDR2 YFSETQ. The CDR3 covers 14 residues. V was pared by 2 bases and J by 2 bases, with 11 bases between. The chain's CDR3 is CASSFASDPYEQYF. Written as DNA, the CDR3 is TGCGCCAGCAGCTTCGCTAGCGACCCCTACGAGCAGTACTTC.

The chain uses TRBV5-1 and TRBJ2-3; 9 positions agree with TRBD2. After removal of 3 bases from V and 2 bases from J, the junction contained 10 bases not matched to a gene. The CDR3 has 17 residues. CDR1 SGHRS and CDR2 YFSETQ come from the germline V gene. CDR3 nucleotide sequence: TGCGCCAGCAGCTCGGGACTAGCCGGCTTTCACACAGATACGCAGTATTTT. This gives the protein CASSSGLAGFHTDTQYF.